This TCR beta chain derives from a study of OX40 agonist ivuxolimab in advanced cancers. For the study at large: Patients in dose escalation had liver, melanoma, kidney or head and neck cancers. Prior therapy, whether anti-PD-1, anti-PD-L1 or anti-CTLA-4, was allowed, and approximately 40% had some. Overall study results and limits: Among patients with partial responses at 0.1-3.0 mg/kg, clonal expansion was among the lowest. The antigens recognized by the expanded peripheral T cells, that is their antigen specificity, were not determined.

A word on this clone: The antigen remains unidentified.

TCRdb's table, derived via immunoSEQ multiplex PCR, lists solely in-frame clones and lacks some. The sample includes tens of thousands of clones, about 86% of them seen just once. The J segment lost 6 bases and the V segment lost 2 bases, leaving 5 bases of the junction unmatched. The CDR3 is made up of 14 amino acids. CDR1 is MNHEY, CDR2 SMNVEV, per germline (reference sequence). This sequence was found in an adult with an advanced solid tumor such as melanoma, head and neck, liver or kidney cancer. This chain uses TRBV27 with TRBJ2-7; 9 bases align to TRBD2. This specimen was CD4+ or CD8+ T cells sorted from blood, taken in a trial of the OX40 agonist ivuxolimab. The chain's CDR3 is CASSLTGTSSEQYF. The CDR3 DNA sequence: TGTGCCAGCAGTTTAACCGGGACTAGCTCCGAGCAGTACTTC.